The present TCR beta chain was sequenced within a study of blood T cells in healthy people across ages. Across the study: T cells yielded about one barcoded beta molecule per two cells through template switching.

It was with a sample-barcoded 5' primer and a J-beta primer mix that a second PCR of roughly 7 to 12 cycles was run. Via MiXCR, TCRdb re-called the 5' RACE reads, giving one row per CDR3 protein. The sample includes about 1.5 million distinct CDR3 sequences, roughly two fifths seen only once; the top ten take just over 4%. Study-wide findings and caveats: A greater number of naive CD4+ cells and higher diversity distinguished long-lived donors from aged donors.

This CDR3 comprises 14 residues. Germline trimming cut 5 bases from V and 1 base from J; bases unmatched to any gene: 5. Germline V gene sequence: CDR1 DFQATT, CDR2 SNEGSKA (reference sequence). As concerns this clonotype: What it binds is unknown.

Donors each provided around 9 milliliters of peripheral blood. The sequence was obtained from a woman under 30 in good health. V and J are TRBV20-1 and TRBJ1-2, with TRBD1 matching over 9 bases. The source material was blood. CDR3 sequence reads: CSAPRQGDNYGYTF. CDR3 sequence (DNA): TGCAGTGCTCCACGACAGGGGGATAACTATGGCTACACCTTC.